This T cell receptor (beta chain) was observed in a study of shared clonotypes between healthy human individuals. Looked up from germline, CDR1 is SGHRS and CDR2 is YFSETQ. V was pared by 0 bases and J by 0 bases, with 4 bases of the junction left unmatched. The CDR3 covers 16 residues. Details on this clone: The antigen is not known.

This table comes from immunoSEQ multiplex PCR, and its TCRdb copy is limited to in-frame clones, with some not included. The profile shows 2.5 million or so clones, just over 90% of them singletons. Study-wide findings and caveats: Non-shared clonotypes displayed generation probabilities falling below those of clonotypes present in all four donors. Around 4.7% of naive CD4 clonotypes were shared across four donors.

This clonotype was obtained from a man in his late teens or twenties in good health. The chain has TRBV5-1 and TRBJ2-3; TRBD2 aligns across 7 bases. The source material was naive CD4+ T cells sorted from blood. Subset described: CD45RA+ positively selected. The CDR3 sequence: CASSLASGTSTDTQYF. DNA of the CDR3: TGCGCCAGCAGCTTGGCTAGCGGAACTAGCACAGATACGCAGTATTTT.